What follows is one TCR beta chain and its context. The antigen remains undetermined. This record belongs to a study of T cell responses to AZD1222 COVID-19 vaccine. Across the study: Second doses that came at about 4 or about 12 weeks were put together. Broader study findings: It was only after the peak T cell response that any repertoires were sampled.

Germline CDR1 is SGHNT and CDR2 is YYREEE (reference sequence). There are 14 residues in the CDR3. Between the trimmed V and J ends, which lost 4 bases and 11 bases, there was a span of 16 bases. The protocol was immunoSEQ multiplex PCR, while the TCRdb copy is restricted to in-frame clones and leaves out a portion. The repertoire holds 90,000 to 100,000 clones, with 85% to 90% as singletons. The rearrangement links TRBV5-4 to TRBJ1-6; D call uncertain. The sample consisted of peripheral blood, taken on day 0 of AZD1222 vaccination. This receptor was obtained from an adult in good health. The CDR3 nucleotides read TGTGCCAGCAGCGCCGGACGGGATCGGGCACCCCTCCACTTT. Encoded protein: CASSAGRDRAPLHF.